This T cell receptor beta chain came from a study of shared clonotypes between healthy human individuals. As for this clone: What it recognizes is unknown.

The trim removed 1 base at V and 4 bases at J, leaving 2 bases unmatched. The length of the CDR3 is 15 residues. Germline V gives CDR1 SGHDT, CDR2 YYEEEE. Findings and caveats of the study: Only blood underwent sampling, and tissue repertoires likely differ. Represented genetic and exposure-history diversity was restricted by having few donors. Across a handful of donors, naive CD4 shared around 5.3%, naive CD8 over 3%, memory CD4 approximately 2.5%, memory CD8 about 0.38%.

Here immunoSEQ multiplex PCR was the method, and the copy in TCRdb shows in-frame clones only, minus some. The sample records over 2 million clones, approximately 94% being singletons. The naive CD8 subset, CD45RO-negative cells positively selected for CCR7, excluded terminally differentiated effector memory CD45RA+ cells. Only Caucasian adults living in Nashville, Tennessee made up the donor group. The chain links TRBV5-6 to TRBJ2-1; 10 bases map to TRBD2. This sequence was found in a man aged 18 to 29 in good health. Sample: naive CD8+ T cells sorted from blood. The CDR3 bases are TGTGCCAGCAGCTTGCTTAGCGGGAGGTACAATGAGCAGTTCTTC. Translating it yields CASSLLSGRYNEQFF.